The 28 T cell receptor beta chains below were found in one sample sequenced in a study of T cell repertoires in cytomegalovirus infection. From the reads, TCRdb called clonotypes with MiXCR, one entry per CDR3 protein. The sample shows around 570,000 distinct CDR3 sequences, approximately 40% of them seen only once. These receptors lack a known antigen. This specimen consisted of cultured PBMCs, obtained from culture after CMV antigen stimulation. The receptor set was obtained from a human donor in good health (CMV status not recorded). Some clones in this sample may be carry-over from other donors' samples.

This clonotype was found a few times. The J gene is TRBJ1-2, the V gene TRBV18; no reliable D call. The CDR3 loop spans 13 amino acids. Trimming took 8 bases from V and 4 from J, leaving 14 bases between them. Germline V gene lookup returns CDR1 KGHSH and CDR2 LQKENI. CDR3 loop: CASSTGVGYGYTF. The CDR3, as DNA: TGTGCCAGCAGCACCGGGGTTGGCTATGGCTACACCTTC.

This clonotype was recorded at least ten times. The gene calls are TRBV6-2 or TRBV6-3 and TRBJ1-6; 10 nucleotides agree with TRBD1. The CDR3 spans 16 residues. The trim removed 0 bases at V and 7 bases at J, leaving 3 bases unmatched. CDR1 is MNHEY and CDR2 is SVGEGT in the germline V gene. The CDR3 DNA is TGTGCCAGCAGTTACTCGACAGGGGGCGGAAATTCACCCCTCCACTTT. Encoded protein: CASSYSTGGGNSPLHF.

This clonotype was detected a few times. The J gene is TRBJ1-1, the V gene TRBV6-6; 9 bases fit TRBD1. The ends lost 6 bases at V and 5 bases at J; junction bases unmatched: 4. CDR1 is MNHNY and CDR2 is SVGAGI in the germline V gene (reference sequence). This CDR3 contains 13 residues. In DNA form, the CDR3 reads TGTGCCAGCAGGAGGACAGGGGCTACTGAAGCTTTCTTT. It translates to CASRRTGATEAFF.

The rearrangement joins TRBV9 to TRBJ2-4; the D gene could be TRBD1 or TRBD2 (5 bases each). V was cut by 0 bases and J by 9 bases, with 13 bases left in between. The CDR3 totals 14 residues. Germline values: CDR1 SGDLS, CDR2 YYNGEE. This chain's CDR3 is CASSVAGGSGIQYF. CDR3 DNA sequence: TGTGCCAGCAGCGTAGCTGGGGGTTCAGGCATTCAGTACTTC.

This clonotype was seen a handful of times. Written as DNA, the CDR3 is TGCGCCAGCAGCCAAGGTTACAAGGGAGGCAATCAGCCCCAGCATTTT. Its translation is CASSQGYKGGNQPQHF. V is TRBV4-1 and J is TRBJ1-5; D remains ambiguous. The V and J ends lost 1 base and 2 bases respectively, with 12 bases between them. Germline CDR1 is MGHRA and CDR2 is YSYEKL. This CDR3 comprises 16 residues.

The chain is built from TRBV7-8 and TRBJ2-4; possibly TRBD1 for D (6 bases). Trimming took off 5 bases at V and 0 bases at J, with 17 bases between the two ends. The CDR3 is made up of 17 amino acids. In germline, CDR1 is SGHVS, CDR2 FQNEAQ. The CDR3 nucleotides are TGTGCCAGCAGCCTAGTACGGACAGAACTAGCCAAAAACATTCAGTACTTC. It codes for CASSLVRTELAKNIQYF.

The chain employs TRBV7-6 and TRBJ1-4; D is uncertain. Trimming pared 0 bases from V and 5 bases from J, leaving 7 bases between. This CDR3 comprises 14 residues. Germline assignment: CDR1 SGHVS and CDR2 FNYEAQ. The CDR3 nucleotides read TGTGCCAGCAGCTTAGCACGTGGGAATGAAAAACTGTTTTTT. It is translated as CASSLARGNEKLFF.

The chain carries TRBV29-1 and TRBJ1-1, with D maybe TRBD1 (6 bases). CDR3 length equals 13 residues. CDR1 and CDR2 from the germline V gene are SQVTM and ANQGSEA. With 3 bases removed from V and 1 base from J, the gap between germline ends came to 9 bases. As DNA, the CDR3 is TGCAGCGTTGAGGTACAGGGGAACACTGAAGCTTTCTTT. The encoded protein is CSVEVQGNTEAFF.

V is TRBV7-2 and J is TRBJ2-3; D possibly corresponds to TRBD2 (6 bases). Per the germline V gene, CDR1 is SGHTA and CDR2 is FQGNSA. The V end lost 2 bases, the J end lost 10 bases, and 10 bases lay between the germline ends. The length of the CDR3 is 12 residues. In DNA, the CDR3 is TGTGCCAGCAGCTTAATCGGGGGTGCGCAGTATTTT. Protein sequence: CASSLIGGAQYF.

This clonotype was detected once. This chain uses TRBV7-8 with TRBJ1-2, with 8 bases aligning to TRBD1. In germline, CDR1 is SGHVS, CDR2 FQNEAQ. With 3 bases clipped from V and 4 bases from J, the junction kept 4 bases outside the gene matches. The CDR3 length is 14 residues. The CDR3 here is CASSFRGQGYGYTF. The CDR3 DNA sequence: TGTGCCAGCAGCTTCAGGGGGCAGGGCTATGGCTACACCTTC.

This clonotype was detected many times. The CDR3 sequence is CASSSQGGEKLFF. The CDR3 DNA is TGTGCCAGCAGCTCCCAGGGTGGAGAAAAACTGTTTTTT. V gene TRBV7-2 combines with J gene TRBJ1-4, with D perhaps matching TRBD1 (5 bases). Trimming removed 4 bases from V and 8 bases from J, with 11 bases in between. The CDR3 has 13 residues. Germline CDR1 and CDR2: SGHTA and FQGNSA.

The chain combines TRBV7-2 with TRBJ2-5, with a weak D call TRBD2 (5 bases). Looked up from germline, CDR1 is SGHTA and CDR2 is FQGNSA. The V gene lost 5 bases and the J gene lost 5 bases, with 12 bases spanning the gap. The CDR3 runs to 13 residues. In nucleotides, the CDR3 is TGTGCCAGCAGCCAACACCAGCGGGAGACCCAGTACTTC. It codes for CASSQHQRETQYF.

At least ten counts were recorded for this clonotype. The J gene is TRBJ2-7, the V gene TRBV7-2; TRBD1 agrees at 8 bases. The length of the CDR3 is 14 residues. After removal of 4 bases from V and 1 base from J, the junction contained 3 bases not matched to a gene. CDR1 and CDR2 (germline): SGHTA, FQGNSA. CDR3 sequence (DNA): TGTGCCAGCAGCTCGAACAGGGGGTCCTACGAGCAGTACTTC. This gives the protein CASSSNRGSYEQYF. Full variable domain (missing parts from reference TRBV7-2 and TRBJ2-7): GAGVSQSPSNKVTEKGKDVELRCDPISGHTALYWYRQSLGQGLEFLIYFQGNSAPDKSGLPSDRFSAERTGGSVSTLTIQRTQQEDSAVYLCASSSNRGSYEQYFGPGTRLTVT.

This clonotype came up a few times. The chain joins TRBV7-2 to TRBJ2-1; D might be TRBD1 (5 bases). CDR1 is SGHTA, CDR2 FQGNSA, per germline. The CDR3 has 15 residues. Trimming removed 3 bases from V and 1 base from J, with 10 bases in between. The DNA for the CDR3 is TGTGCCAGCAGCTTTAGCAGGGCATCCTACAATGAGCAGTTCTTC. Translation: CASSFSRASYNEQFF.

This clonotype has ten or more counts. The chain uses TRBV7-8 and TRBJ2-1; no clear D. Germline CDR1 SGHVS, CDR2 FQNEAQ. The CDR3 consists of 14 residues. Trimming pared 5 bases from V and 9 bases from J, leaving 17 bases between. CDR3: CASSVLGSKGEQFF. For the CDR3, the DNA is TGTGCCAGCAGCGTACTTGGGTCTAAGGGTGAGCAGTTCTTC. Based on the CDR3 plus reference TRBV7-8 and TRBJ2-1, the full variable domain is GAGVSQSPRYKVAKRGQDVALRCDPISGHVSLFWYQQALGQGPEFLTYFQNEAQLDKSGLPSDRFFAERPEGSVSTLKIQRTQQEDSAVYLCASSVLGSKGEQFFGPGTRLTVL.

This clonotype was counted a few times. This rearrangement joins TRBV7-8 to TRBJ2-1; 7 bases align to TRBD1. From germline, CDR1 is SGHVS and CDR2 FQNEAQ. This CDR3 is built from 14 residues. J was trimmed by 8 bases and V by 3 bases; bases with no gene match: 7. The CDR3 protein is CASSFEGGWDEQFF. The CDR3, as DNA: TGTGCCAGCAGCTTCGAAGGGGGCTGGGATGAGCAGTTCTTC.

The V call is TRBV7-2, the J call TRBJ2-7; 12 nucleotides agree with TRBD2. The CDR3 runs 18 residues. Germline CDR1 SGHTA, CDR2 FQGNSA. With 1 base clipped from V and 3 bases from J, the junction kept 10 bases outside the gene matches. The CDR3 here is CASSLDLVRTSGNYEQYF. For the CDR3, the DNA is TGTGCCAGCAGCTTAGACCTAGTCCGGACTAGCGGGAACTACGAGCAGTACTTC.

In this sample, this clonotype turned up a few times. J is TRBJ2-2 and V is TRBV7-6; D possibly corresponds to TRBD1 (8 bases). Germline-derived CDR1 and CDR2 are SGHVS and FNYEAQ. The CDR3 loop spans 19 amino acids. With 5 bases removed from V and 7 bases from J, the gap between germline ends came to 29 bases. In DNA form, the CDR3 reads TGTGCCAGCAGCCCACGGGGGGCTGGACAGGGTGGGAACGGCGGGGAGCTGTTTTTT. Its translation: CASSPRGAGQGGNGGELFF.

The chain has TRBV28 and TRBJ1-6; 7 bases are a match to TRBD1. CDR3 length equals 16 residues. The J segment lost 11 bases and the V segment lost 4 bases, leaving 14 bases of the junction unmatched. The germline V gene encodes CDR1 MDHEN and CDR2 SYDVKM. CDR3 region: CASSSPRQGIITPLHF. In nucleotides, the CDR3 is TGTGCCAGCAGTTCCCCCCGACAGGGAATTATAACACCCCTCCACTTT.

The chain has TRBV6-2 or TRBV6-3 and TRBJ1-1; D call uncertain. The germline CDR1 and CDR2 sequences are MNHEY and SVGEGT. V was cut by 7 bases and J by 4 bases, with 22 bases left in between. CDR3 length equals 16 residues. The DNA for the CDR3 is TGTGCCAGCACGCGGCCGGCACGGGCCTTTGGCACTGAAGCTTTCTTT. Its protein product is CASTRPARAFGTEAFF.

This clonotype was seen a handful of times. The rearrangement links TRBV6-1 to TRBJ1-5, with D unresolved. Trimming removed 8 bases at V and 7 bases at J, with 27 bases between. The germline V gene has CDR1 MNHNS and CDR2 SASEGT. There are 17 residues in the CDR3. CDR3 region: CASRRGVPLALLQPQHF. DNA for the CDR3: TGTGCCAGCCGTCGGGGTGTGCCACTCGCTCTTTTGCAGCCCCAGCATTTT.

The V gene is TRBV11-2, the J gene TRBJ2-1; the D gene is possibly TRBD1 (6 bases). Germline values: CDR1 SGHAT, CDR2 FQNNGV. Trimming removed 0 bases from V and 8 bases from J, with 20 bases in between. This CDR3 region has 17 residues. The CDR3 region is CASSLDQRGSYPDEQFF. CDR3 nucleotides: TGTGCCAGCAGCTTAGATCAGAGGGGGTCGTACCCCGATGAGCAGTTCTTC.

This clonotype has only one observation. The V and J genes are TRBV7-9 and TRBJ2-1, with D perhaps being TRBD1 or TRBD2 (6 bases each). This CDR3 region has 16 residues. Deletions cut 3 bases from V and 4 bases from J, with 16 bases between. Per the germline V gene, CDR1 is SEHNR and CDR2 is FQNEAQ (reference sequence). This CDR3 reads CASSLRTGTRYNEQFF. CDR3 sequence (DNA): TGTGCCAGCAGCTTGCGTACAGGGACTCGGTACAATGAGCAGTTCTTC.

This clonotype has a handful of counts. DNA of the CDR3: TGTGCCAGCAGCTTAGCGCTAACCGGGGCCTACGAGCAGTACTTC. The encoded protein is CASSLALTGAYEQYF. The gene calls are TRBV7-8 and TRBJ2-7; D is possibly TRBD2 (5 bases). The CDR3 covers 15 residues. CDR1 and CDR2 (germline): SGHVS, FQNEAQ. Trimming removed 0 bases at V and 2 bases at J, with 11 bases between.

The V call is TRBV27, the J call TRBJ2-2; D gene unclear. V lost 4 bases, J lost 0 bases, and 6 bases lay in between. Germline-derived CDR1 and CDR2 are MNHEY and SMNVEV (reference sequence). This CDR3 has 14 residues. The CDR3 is CASSYQSNTGELFF. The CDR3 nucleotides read TGTGCCAGCAGTTACCAGTCGAACACCGGGGAGCTGTTTTTT.

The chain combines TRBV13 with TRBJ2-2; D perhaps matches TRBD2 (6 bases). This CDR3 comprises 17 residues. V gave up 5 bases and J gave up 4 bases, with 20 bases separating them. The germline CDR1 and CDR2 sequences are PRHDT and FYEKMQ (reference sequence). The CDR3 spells CASSPSTGLPTTGELFF. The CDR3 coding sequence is TGTGCCAGCAGCCCATCCACGGGACTCCCAACCACCGGGGAGCTGTTTTTT.

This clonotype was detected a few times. The DNA of the CDR3 is TGTGCCAGCTCATATCCGGGACAGGGTATTCAGCCCCAGCATTTT. Encoded protein: CASSYPGQGIQPQHF. The V call is TRBV28, the J call TRBJ1-5; TRBD1 agrees at 9 bases. The V segment lost 8 bases and the J segment 6 bases; nucleotides outside the gene matches: 11. CDR1 is MDHEN and CDR2 is SYDVKM in the germline V gene. The CDR3 is made up of 15 amino acids.

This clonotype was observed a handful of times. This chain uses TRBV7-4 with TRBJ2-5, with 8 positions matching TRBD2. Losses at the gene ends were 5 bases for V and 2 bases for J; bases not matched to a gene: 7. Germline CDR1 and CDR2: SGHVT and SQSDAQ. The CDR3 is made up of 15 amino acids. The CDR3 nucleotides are TGTGCCAGCAGCCCAAGCGGGGGACTACAAGAGACCCAGTACTTC. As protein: CASSPSGGLQETQYF. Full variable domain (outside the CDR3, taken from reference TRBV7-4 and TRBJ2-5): GAGVSQSPRYKVAKRGRDVALRCDSISGHVTLYWYRQTLGQGSEVLTYSQSDAQRDKSGRPSGRFSAERPERSVSTLKIQRTEQGDSAVYLCASSPSGGLQETQYFGPGTRLLVL.